The rows below give T cell receptor beta chains drawn from one sample of a study of T cell repertoires in cytomegalovirus infection. These receptors are not linked to any known antigen. TCRdb independently ran MiXCR on the reads; one entry per CDR3 protein. This table holds about 6,100 distinct CDR3 sequences, roughly half found once. Sequences were obtained from PBMCs, sequenced either directly or after in vitro stimulation (not recorded which). These receptors were obtained from a human donor in good health (CMV status not recorded). Some clones in this sample may be carry-over from other donors' samples. CDR3s include the opening cysteine and the closing phenylalanine or tryptophan. The order of the fields is CDR3 protein, CDR3 DNA, J gene, V gene, clone size, D gene. D genes are given only for firm matches. Only part of the rows carry a size: once, few, many, or a class if the clone is expanded.

CASSSVSNSPLHF,TGTGCCAGCAGTTCCGTCTCTAATTCACCCCTCCACTTT,TRBJ1-6,TRBV27,many,.
CASSYSALAGYSDTQSF,TGTGCCAGCAGTTACTCAGCGCTAGCGGGATATTCAGATACGCAGTCTTTT,TRBJ2-3,TRBV6-5,.,TRBD2
CASSLRGAIVIPEGETQYF,TGTGCCAGCAGCTTAAGAGGAGCTATCGTGATACCCGAAGGGGAGACCCAGTACTTC,TRBJ2-5,TRBV7-2,few,.
CASRQTLSSGNTIYF,TGTGCCAGCAGACAAACCCTGAGCTCTGGAAACACCATATATTTT,TRBJ1-3,TRBV28,large,.
CVSHGDTQHF,TGTGTCAGTCATGGAGATACGCAGCATTTT,TRBJ1-5,TRBV27,.,.
CASSGDLQQPQHF,TGTGCCAGTAGCGGGGATCTTCAGCAGCCCCAGCATTTT,TRBJ1-5,TRBV19,.,.
CASSLGRSSYEQYF,TGTGCCAGCAGCTTAGGAAGGAGCTCCTACGAGCAGTACTTC,TRBJ2-7,TRBV7-2,.,.
CASSRLSGARGDTQYF,TGTGCCAGCAGCCGACTTAGCGGGGCTCGGGGAGATACGCAGTATTTT,TRBJ2-3,TRBV7-2,.,TRBD2
CASSLWFGKETQYF,TGTGCTAGCAGCTTATGGTTCGGGAAAGAGACCCAGTACTTC,TRBJ2-5,TRBV7-6,few,.
CASSLGPQGISYEQAF,TGTGCCAGCAGCTTAGGACCACAGGGGATCTCCTACGAGCAGGCATTC,TRBJ2-7,TRBV7-6,.,TRBD1
CASSRTSGGHYEQYF,TGTGCCAGCAGCCGGACTAGCGGGGGGCACTACGAGCAGTACTTC,TRBJ2-7,TRBV7-8,.,TRBD2
CASSLTDARNTIYF,TGTGCCAGCAGTTTAACAGACGCCCGGAACACCATATATTTT,TRBJ1-3,TRBV12-3/TRBV12-4,.,.
CASSLAEGGSSYNSPLHF,TGTGCCAGCAGCTTAGCGGAGGGAGGGTCCTCCTATAATTCACCCCTCCACTTT,TRBJ1-6,TRBV7-8,medium-sized,.